The 17 T cell receptor beta chains reported below all come from one sample, sequenced in a study of T-cell reconstitution after alpha-beta-depleted transplantation in children. Preparation of the TCRbeta library was carried out with unique molecular identifiers. TCRdb passed the PCR reads through MiXCR, listing each CDR3 protein once. The sample lists about 200,000 distinct CDR3 sequences; about 15% were seen once. The sample consisted of PBMCs from the stem cell graft donor, taken from the stem cell graft. Receptor source: a human donor who donated a stem cell graft to a child with acute lymphoblastic leukemia.

This chain links TRBV29-1 with TRBJ2-5, with D uncertain. V was shortened by 3 bases and J by 10 bases, with 12 bases between the two germline ends. Looked up from germline, CDR1 is SQVTM and CDR2 is ANQGSEA. The CDR3 runs to 11 residues. CDR3 in amino acids: CSVDSSEVQYF. As DNA, the CDR3 is TGCAGCGTTGACTCGTCGGAAGTCCAGTACTTC.

This clonotype appeared many times. The rearrangement uses TRBV3-1 and TRBJ2-7; D call uncertain. The CDR3 extends over 13 amino acids. Per germline, CDR1 LGHDT and CDR2 YNNKEL (reference sequence). The germline V and J ends were trimmed by 0 bases and 6 bases, with 9 bases remaining between them. The CDR3 bases are TGTGCCAGCAGCCAAGATATAAGAGCCGAGCAGTACTTC. Translating it yields CASSQDIRAEQYF.

This clonotype has ten or more counts. The V and J genes are TRBV5-6 and TRBJ1-2; D is unclear. The CDR3 runs 14 residues. The germline gives CDR1 SGHDT, CDR2 YYEEEE. V lost 6 bases and J lost 7, with 19 bases in between. The CDR3 sequence: CASTQGPSSGGYTF. The CDR3 DNA follows: TGTGCCAGCACCCAAGGCCCGTCCTCCGGTGGCTACACCTTC.

This clonotype was observed at least ten times. The CDR3 loop reads CSARVARAGGEQYF. CDR3 in DNA: TGCAGTGCTAGAGTAGCCAGGGCGGGAGGAGAGCAGTACTTC. The chain has TRBV20-1 and TRBJ2-7; 8 nucleotides match TRBD2. The CDR3 has 14 amino acids. Per the germline V gene, CDR1 is DFQATT and CDR2 is SNEGSKA (reference sequence). The junction had 9 bases not matched to a gene; V was cut back by 1 base and J by 7 bases.

There are many counts of this clonotype. The gene calls are TRBV3-1 and TRBJ2-7; 9 bases fit TRBD2. The CDR3 runs 12 residues. The V gene end was trimmed by 5 bases and the J gene end by 9 bases; junction bases not matched to a gene: 5. The germline gives CDR1 LGHDT, CDR2 YNNKEL (reference sequence). The CDR3 reads CASSGNSGRQYF. The CDR3 bases are TGTGCCAGCAGCGGAAATAGCGGGAGGCAGTACTTC.

This clonotype was seen at least ten times. CDR3 loop: CAIRDVNTEAFF. The CDR3, as DNA: TGTGCCATCAGAGACGTGAACACTGAAGCTTTCTTT. The chain links TRBV10-3 to TRBJ1-1; no reliable D call. CDR3 length equals 12 residues. V lost 6 bases, J lost 0 bases, and 5 bases lay in between. In germline, CDR1 is ENHRY, CDR2 SYGVKD.

V gene TRBV2 combines with J gene TRBJ2-1, with D possibly being TRBD1 (5 bases). CDR3 length: 16 amino acids. V lost 0 bases and J lost 4, with 13 bases in between. Germline CDR1 SNHLY, CDR2 FYNNEI. CDR3 region: CASSEARRAPYNEQFF. In DNA form, the CDR3 reads TGTGCCAGCAGTGAAGCGCGCAGGGCCCCTTACAATGAGCAGTTCTTC.

This clonotype was seen ten or more times. V is TRBV12-3 or TRBV12-4 and J is TRBJ1-1, with D perhaps matching TRBD1 (5 bases). CDR3 length equals 13 residues. The V gene lost 7 bases and the J gene lost 0 bases, with 9 bases spanning the gap. The CDR3 DNA reads as TGTGCCAGCACCCTACAGGTGAACACTGAAGCTTTCTTT. Translating it yields CASTLQVNTEAFF.

On this clonotype itself: A much larger clone lies a single base off, so this may be a read error. The CDR3 carries no conserved terminal phenylalanine or tryptophan, so it likely arises from a read error. The V call is TRBV5-1, the J call TRBJ1-1, with D uncertain. The CDR3 covers 14 residues. Germline CDR1 reads SGHRS; CDR2 reads YFSETQ. The V and J ends lost 4 bases and 1 base respectively, with 11 bases between them. The CDR3 DNA reads TGCGCCAGCAGCGCGGGCAATTCGAACACTGAAGCTTTCTTG. Translating it yields CASSAGNSNTEAFL.

In this sample, this clonotype turned up many times. V gene TRBV12-3 or TRBV12-4 combines with J gene TRBJ2-7, with 7 bases identical to TRBD1. This CDR3 comprises 17 residues. V lost 6 bases, J lost 3 bases, and 17 bases stayed unmatched. The CDR3 loop is CASRRQGFGVFDYEQYF. CDR3 bases: TGTGCCAGCAGGAGACAGGGTTTCGGTGTATTTGACTACGAGCAGTACTTC.

This clonotype has more than one count but fewer than ten. The J gene is TRBJ1-4, the V gene TRBV20-1, with 9 bases identical to TRBD1. The trim removed 6 bases at V and 8 bases at J, leaving 10 bases unmatched. Per germline, CDR1 DFQATT and CDR2 SNEGSKA (reference sequence). The CDR3 sequence is 14 residues long. The CDR3 DNA is TGCAGTGCGCCCACCCGGACAGGGGACGAAAAACTGTTTTTT. This codes for CSAPTRTGDEKLFF.

In this sample, this clonotype turned up many times. V is TRBV29-1 and J is TRBJ1-1, with D perhaps TRBD1 (5 bases). V was clipped by 4 bases and J by 3 bases, with 12 bases between them. This CDR3 is built from 13 residues. Germline V CDR1 and CDR2: SQVTM, ANQGSEA. The CDR3 DNA reads TGCAGCGTTGCCGTCGGGGCAGACACTGAAGCTTTCTTT. Translated: CSVAVGADTEAFF.

V usage is TRBV15 and J usage is TRBJ2-2; a possible D gene is TRBD2 (7 bases). Per the germline V gene, CDR1 is LNHNV and CDR2 is YYDKDF (reference sequence). The CDR3 consists of 17 residues. The ends were cut back, 0 bases at V and 3 bases at J, with 14 bases in the middle. The DNA of the CDR3 is TGTGCCACCAGCAGAGAGGGGGGGCATGTCCACACCGGGGAGCTGTTTTTT. It specifies CATSREGGHVHTGELFF.

This clonotype was seen only a few times. CDR3 loop: CASSLTGTEGTEAFF. The CDR3 bases are TGTGCCAGCAGCCTCACCGGGACAGAGGGGACTGAAGCTTTCTTT. This chain joins TRBV7-2 and TRBJ1-1; 7 nucleotides align to TRBD1. Unmatched junction bases numbered 11, after V lost 5 bases and J lost 5 bases. CDR1 and CDR2 (germline): SGHTA, FQGNSA. The CDR3 loop spans 15 amino acids.

The sample holds many counts of this clonotype. V and J are TRBV29-1 and TRBJ1-3; D unresolved. The CDR3 is 13 amino acids. The V gene lost 4 bases and the J gene lost 0 bases, with 7 bases spanning the gap. Germline V lookup: CDR1 SQVTM, CDR2 ANQGSEA. This chain's CDR3 is CSVVGISGNTIYF. The CDR3 bases are TGCAGCGTTGTCGGCATCTCTGGAAACACCATATATTTT. The full variable domain, its missing parts supplied by reference TRBV29-1 and TRBJ1-3, is SAVISQKPSRDICQRGTSLTIQCQVDSQVTMMFWYRQQPGQSLTLIATANQGSEATYESGFVIDKFPISRPNLTFSTLTVSNMSPEDSSIYLCSVVGISGNTIYFGEGSWLTVV.

On this clonotype itself: A read error is possible here, since a much larger clone lies one base away. This sequence joins TRBV7-8 and TRBJ1-2; D is unclear. Germline-derived CDR1 and CDR2 are SGHVS and FQNEAQ. V was clipped by 5 bases and J by 7 bases, with 14 bases between them. The CDR3 spans 13 residues. As DNA, the CDR3 is TGTGCCAGCAGCACCGGACGGCTCGTTGGCTACACCTTC. As protein: CASSTGRLVGYTF.

The chain is built from TRBV5-4 and TRBJ1-3; 7 positions match TRBD1. CDR1 and CDR2 from the germline V gene are SGHNT and YYREEE (reference sequence). Unmatched junction bases numbered 5, after V lost 1 base and J lost 1 base. The CDR3 consists of 16 residues. The CDR3 loop reads CASSLRTGASGNTIYF. The CDR3 nucleotides are TGTGCCAGCAGCTTGAGAACAGGGGCTTCTGGAAACACCATATATTTT. Looking up the rest from reference TRBV5-4 and TRBJ1-3 gives the full variable domain: ETGVTQSPTHLIKTRGQQVTLRCSSQSGHNTVSWYQQALGQGPQFIFQYYREEENGRGNFPPRFSGLQFPNYSSELNVNALELDDSALYLCASSLRTGASGNTIYFGEGSWLTVV.